This T cell receptor (beta chain) originates from a study of T cell clonotyping in hematopoietic cell transplantation. The assay was immunoSEQ multiplex PCR, and TCRdb's table has in-frame clones only and misses some. The repertoire holds some 11,000 clones, with about nine tenths as singletons. The CDR3 spans 18 residues. Per the germline V gene, CDR1 is SNHLY and CDR2 is FYNNEI. V shed 6 bases and J 0 bases; nucleotides not matched to a gene: 9. The sequencing here drew on PBMCs, taken 180 days after allogeneic stem cell transplant. The source of this sequence is a male patient aged 55-69 years who had an allogeneic stem cell transplant from an unrelated donor, so the T cells may come from the graft donor. Some clones in this sample may be carry-over from other donors' samples. This chain links TRBV2 with TRBJ1-5, with 12 bases identical to TRBD1. CDR3 DNA: TGTGCCAGCAGAGGAGGGACAGGGGGCAAATATAGCAATCAGCCCCAGCATTTT. Protein: CASRGGTGGKYSNQPQHF. Full variable domain (outside the CDR3, taken from reference TRBV2 and TRBJ1-5): EPEVTQTPSHQVTQMGQEVILRCVPISNHLYFYWYRQILGQKVEFLVSFYNNEISEKSEIFDDQFSVERPDGSNFTLKIRSTKLEDSAMYFCASRGGTGGKYSNQPQHFGDGTRLSIL.